What follows describes a single TCR beta chain. Its matching antigen is unknown. Naive CD8 cells were CD45RO-negative, positively selected for CCR7, excluding terminally differentiated effector memory CD45RA+ cells. The data belong to a study of shared clonotypes between healthy human individuals. The method was immunoSEQ multiplex PCR; TCRdb's version includes in-frame clones alone and lacks a portion of them. Altogether 450,000 to 700,000 clones are present, 95% to 96% being singletons, with the ten largest covering 0.11%. Broader study findings: Inspection by rarefaction showed sorted-subset sequencing to be incomplete despite large depth.

V lost 3 bases and J lost 3, with 7 bases in between. CDR1 is MDHEN and CDR2 is SYDVKM in the germline V gene. The CDR3 extends over 13 amino acids. Sequencing was done on a sample of naive CD8+ T cells sorted from blood. The rearrangement links TRBV28 to TRBJ2-3, with unresolved D. This sequence originates from a woman under 40 in good health. CDR3 coding DNA: TGTGCCAGCAGTTTTTCCCCGACAGATACGCAGTATTTT. It is translated as CASSFSPTDTQYF.